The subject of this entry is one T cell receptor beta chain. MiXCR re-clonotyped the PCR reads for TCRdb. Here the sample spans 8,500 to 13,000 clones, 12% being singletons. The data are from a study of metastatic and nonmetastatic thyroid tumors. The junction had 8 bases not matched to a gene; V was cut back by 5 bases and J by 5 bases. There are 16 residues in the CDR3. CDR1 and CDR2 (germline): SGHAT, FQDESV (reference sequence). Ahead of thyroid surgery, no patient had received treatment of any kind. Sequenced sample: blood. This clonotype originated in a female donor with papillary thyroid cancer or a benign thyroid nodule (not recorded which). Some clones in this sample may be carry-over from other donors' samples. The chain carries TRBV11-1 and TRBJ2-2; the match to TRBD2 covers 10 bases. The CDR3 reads CASSPTGTSDTGELFF. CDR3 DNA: TGTGCCAGCAGCCCAACCGGGACTAGCGATACCGGGGAGCTGTTTTTT.